These T cell receptor beta chains were read from a single sample in a study of cytomegalovirus exposure and HLA in healthy donors. Produced via immunoSEQ multiplex PCR; TCRdb's table is partial and in-frame only. Found here are 200,000 or so clones, approximately 84% of them singletons; the top ten hold roughly 7%. Sequencing was performed on PBMCs. Receptors were obtained from a man aged 18 to 29 in good health and CMV-seropositive. Each CDR3 is given with its conserved first and last residue. A D gene is named only where the DNA matches it firmly.

j_gene: TRBJ2-7; v_gene: TRBV4-2; d_gene: TRBD1; CDR3aa: CASSLTGGIYEQYF; CDR3nt: TGTGCCAGCAGCCTGACAGGGGGGATTTACGAGCAGTACTTC
j_gene: TRBJ2-5; v_gene: TRBV19; d_gene: TRBD2; CDR3aa: CASSSIAGGLQETQYF; CDR3nt: TGTGCCAGTAGTTCAATAGCGGGAGGTTTACAAGAGACCCAGTACTTC
j_gene: TRBJ2-5; v_gene: TRBV28; d_gene: TRBD1; CDR3aa: CASSKQGETQYF; CDR3nt: TGTGCCAGCAGCAAACAGGGGGAGACCCAGTACTTC
j_gene: TRBJ2-3; v_gene: TRBV6-1; d_gene: NA; CDR3aa: CASSEGYWRADTQYF; CDR3nt: TGTGCCAGCAGTGAAGGGTACTGGCGGGCAGATACGCAGTATTTT
j_gene: TRBJ2-1; v_gene: TRBV6-5; d_gene: NA; CDR3aa: CASSRGGGNEQFF; CDR3nt: TGTGCCAGCAGTAGAGGGGGGGGCAATGAGCAGTTCTTC
j_gene: TRBJ2-7; v_gene: TRBV28; d_gene: NA; CDR3aa: CASTPLPGAPDGEQYF; CDR3nt: TGTGCCAGCACACCTCTACCGGGAGCCCCGGACGGCGAGCAGTACTTC
j_gene: TRBJ2-1; v_gene: TRBV25-1; d_gene: TRBD2; CDR3aa: CASSGTSGRFSEQFF; CDR3nt: TGTGCCAGCAGTGGGACTAGCGGGAGGTTTAGTGAGCAGTTCTTC
j_gene: TRBJ2-1; v_gene: TRBV5-1; d_gene: TRBD2; CDR3aa: CASAPTSRYNEQFF; CDR3nt: TGCGCCAGCGCCCCGACTAGCCGATACAATGAGCAGTTCTTC
j_gene: TRBJ2-2; v_gene: TRBV10-3; d_gene: TRBD1; CDR3aa: CAIRDPGTGGTGELFF; CDR3nt: TGTGCCATCAGAGATCCCGGGACAGGTGGCACCGGGGAGCTGTTTTTT
j_gene: TRBJ1-4; v_gene: TRBV7-9; d_gene: NA; CDR3aa: CASSLVPGGNEKLFF; CDR3nt: TGTGCCAGCAGCTTAGTGCCCGGAGGGAATGAAAAACTGTTTTTT